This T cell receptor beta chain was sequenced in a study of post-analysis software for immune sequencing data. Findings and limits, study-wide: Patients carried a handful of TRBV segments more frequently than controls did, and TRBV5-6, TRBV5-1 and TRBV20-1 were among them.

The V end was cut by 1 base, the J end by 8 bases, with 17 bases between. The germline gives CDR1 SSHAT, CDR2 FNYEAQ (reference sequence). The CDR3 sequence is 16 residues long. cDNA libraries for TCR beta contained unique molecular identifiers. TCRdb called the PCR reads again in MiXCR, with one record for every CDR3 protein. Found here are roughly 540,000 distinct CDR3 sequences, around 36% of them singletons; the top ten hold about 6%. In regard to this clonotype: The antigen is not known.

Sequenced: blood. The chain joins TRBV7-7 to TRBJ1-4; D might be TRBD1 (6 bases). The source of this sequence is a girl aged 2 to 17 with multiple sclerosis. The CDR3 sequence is CASSLGVPGQGEKLFF. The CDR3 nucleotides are TGTGCCAGCAGCTTAGGGGTTCCGGGCCAGGGGGAAAAACTGTTTTTT.